The 5 T cell receptor beta chains reported below all come from one sample, sequenced in a study of identifying expanded T cells in peripheral blood. Sequenced by immunoSEQ multiplex PCR; TCRdb stores in-frame clones only, minus some. This table holds under 110,000 clones, about 83% found once. Sequenced input: blood. These receptors were obtained from a person aged 18-70 years in good health.

The chain joins TRBV18 to TRBJ2-3; TRBD2 matches at 11 bases. CDR1 is KGHSH and CDR2 is LQKENI in the germline V gene. The J segment lost 7 bases and the V segment lost 0 bases, leaving 9 bases of the junction unmatched. The CDR3 has 17 amino acids. Written as DNA, the CDR3 is TGTGCCAGCTCACCACCGGTTAGCGGGGGGGCCATGAATACGCAGTATTTT. It translates to CASSPPVSGGAMNTQYF.

The chain employs TRBV7-2 and TRBJ1-2; D unclear. This CDR3 region has 13 residues. The V gene lost 4 bases and the J gene lost 8 bases, with 14 bases spanning the gap. In germline, CDR1 is SGHTA, CDR2 FQGNSA. The DNA for the CDR3 is TGTGCCAGCAGCTCCCTGAAAGGGTCAGGCTACACCTTC. Amino acids: CASSSLKGSGYTF.

The CDR3 coding sequence is TGTGCCAGCAGCTTCCTGGCACCCCCAAACAATGAGCAGTTCTTC. It translates to CASSFLAPPNNEQFF. V is TRBV7-6 and J is TRBJ2-1; D not resolved. Per germline, CDR1 SGHVS and CDR2 FNYEAQ. This CDR3 comprises 15 residues. The V gene lost 3 bases and the J gene lost 5 bases, with 14 bases spanning the gap. Looking up the rest from reference TRBV7-6 and TRBJ2-1 gives the full variable domain: GAGVSQSPRYKVTKRGQDVALRCDPISGHVSLYWYRQALGQGPEFLTYFNYEAQQDKSGLPNDRFSAERPEGSISTLTIQRTEQRDSAMYRCASSFLAPPNNEQFFGPGTRLTVL.

The chain employs TRBV6-5 and TRBJ2-5, with TRBD1 identical over 9 bases. Per the germline V gene, CDR1 is MNHEY and CDR2 is SVGAGI. The CDR3 has 15 residues. Losses at the gene ends were 5 bases for V and 7 bases for J; bases not matched to a gene: 11. The CDR3 is CASSRSGQGTGTQYF. The CDR3 DNA follows: TGTGCCAGCAGTAGGTCGGGACAGGGCACGGGGACCCAGTACTTC.

This clone has only one observation. The J gene is TRBJ1-5, the V gene TRBV2, with a weak D call TRBD1 (5 bases). Deletions cut 6 bases from V and 3 bases from J, with 12 bases between. The CDR3 spans 14 residues. Per germline, CDR1 SNHLY and CDR2 FYNNEI. The CDR3 spells CASSGREVNQPQHF. As DNA, the CDR3 is TGTGCCAGCAGCGGCAGGGAGGTCAATCAGCCCCAGCATTTT.